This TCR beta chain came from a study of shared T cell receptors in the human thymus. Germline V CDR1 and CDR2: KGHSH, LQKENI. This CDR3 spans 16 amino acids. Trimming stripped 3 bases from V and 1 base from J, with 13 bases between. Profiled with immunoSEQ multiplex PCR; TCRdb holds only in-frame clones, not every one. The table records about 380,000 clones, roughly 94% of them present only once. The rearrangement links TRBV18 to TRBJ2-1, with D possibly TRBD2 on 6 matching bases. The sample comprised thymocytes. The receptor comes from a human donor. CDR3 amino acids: CASSPGTGESYNEQFF. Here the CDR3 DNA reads TGTGCCAGCTCACCCGGGACGGGAGAATCCTACAATGAGCAGTTCTTC.